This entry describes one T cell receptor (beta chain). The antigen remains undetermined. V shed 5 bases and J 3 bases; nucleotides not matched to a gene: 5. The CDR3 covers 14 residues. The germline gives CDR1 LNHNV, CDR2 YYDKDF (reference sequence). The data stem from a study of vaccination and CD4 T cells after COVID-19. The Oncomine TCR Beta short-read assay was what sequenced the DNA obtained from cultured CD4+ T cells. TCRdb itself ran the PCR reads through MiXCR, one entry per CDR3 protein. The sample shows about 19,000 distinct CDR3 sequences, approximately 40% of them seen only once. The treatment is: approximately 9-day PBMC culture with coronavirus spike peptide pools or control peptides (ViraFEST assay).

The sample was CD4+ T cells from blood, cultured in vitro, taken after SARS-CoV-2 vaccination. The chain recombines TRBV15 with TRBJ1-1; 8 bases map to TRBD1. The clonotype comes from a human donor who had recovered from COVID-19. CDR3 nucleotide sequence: TGTGCCACCAGCCTTTCGGGACAGGACACTGAAGCTTTCTTT. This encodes CATSLSGQDTEAFF. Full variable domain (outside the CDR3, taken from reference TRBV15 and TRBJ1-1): DAMVIQNPRYQVTQFGKPVTLSCSQTLNHNVMYWYQQKSSQAPKLLFHYYDKDFNNEADTPDNFQSRRPNTSFCFLDIRSPGLGDTAMYLCATSLSGQDTEAFFGQGTRLTVV.